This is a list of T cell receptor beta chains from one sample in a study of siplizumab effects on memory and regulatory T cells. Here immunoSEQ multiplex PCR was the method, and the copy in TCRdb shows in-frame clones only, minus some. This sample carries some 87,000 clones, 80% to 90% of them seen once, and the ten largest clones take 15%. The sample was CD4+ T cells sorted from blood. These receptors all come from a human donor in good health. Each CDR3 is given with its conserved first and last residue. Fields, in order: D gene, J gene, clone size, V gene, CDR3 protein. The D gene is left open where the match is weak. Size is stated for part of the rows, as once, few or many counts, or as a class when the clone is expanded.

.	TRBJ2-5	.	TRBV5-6	CASSLIGAQETQYF
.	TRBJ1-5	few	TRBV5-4	CASTSGPGNQPQHF
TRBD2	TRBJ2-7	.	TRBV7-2	CASSHGLAVGEQYF
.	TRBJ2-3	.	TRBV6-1	CASTLTDTQYF
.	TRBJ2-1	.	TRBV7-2	CASSFAGSYNEQFF
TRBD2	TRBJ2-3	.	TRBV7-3	CASSLGPGGTADTQYF
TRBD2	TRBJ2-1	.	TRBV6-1	CASRVGLAEYNEQFF
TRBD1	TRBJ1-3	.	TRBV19	CASRGQGFAGNTIYF
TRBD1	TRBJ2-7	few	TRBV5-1	CASSPLGSGQGGYEQYF
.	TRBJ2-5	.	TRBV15	CATSRWLETQYF
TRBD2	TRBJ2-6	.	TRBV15	CATSRTSGSGANVLTF
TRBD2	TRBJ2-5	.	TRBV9	CASSAGLALQETQYF
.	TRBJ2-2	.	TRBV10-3	CAITPAANTGELFF
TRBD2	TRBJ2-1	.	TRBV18	CASSPSSGAPYNERFF
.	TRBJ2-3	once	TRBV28	CASSSPSRSTDTQYF
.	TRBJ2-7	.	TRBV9	CASSPGGYEQYF
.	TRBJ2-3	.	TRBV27	CASSLLLAPDTQYF
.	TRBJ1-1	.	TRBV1	CTSSHIDAFF
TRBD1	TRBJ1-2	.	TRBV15	CATSGPGTGDYGYTF
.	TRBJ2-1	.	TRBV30	CAWNRESSYNEQFF
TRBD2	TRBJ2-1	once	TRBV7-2	CASSSRAGGGREQFF
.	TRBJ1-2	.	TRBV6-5	CASSRQETYGYTF
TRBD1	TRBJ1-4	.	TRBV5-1	CASSLGQGARDEKLFF
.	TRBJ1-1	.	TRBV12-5	CASGPMTDTEAFF
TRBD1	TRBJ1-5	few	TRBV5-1	CASSTGQAGNQPQHF
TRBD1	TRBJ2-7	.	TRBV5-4	CASSPRGSYEQYF
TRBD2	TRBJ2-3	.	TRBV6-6	CASSYSPGGDTQYF
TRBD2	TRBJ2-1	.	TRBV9	CASSPRLAGGNNEQFF
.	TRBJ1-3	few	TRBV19	CASSHLGASGTIYF
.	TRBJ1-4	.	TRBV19	CAAGVRGGPNEKLFF
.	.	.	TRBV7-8	CASSPDLGSLARVYSYEQYF
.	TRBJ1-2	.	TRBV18	CASSPSAGIYGYTF
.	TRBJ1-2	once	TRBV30	CAWSVPYRTNYGYTF
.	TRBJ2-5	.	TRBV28	CASSLGVAKTQYF
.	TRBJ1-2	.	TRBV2	CASSVSRKDNYGYTF
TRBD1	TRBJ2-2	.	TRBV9	CASRSGGAGELFF
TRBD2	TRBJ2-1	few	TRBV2	CASRGTRVSYNEQFF
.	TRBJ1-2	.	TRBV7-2	CASSSQRGSLGYTF
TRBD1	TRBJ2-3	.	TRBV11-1	CASSKHQRGLGTDTQYF
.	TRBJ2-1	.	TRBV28	CASRYALKNINEQFF
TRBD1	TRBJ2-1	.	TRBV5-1	CASSLDREWGEQFF
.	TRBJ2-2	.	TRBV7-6	CASSRRVTSNTGELFF
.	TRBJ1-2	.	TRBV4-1	CASSQDWRAEGYTF
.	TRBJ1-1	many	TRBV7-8	CASSLGAGGTEAFF
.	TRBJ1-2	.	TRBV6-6	CASSSHGGGYGYTF
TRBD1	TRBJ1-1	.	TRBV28	CASSLWTGGAGEAFF
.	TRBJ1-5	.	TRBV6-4	CASSDPGTVSNQPQHF
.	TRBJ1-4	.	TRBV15	CATSREGPRRSKLFF